These T cell receptor beta chains were read from a single sample in a study of OX40 agonist ivuxolimab in advanced cancers. Repertoires were generated with immunoSEQ multiplex PCR, while TCRdb's copy carries only in-frame clones and drops some. The table lists about 40,000 clones, about 91% of them singletons, with around a quarter in the top ten. Source: CD4+ or CD8+ T cells sorted from blood, taken in a trial of the OX40 agonist ivuxolimab. The receptors shown here come from an adult with an advanced solid tumor such as melanoma, head and neck, liver or kidney cancer. The CDR3 runs from the conserved cysteine through the conserved F or W. D genes are given only for firm matches. Expanded clones are given a class, and other clones once, few, many or no size at all.

J gene | D gene | clone size | V gene | CDR3 protein | CDR3 DNA
TRBJ2-1 | TRBD1 | . | TRBV5-1 | CASKGAGRSYNEQFF | TGCGCCAGCAAGGGGGCAGGGCGCTCCTACAATGAGCAGTTCTTC
TRBJ1-2 | . | . | TRBV2 | CASSETPSGGYTF | TGTGCCAGCAGTGAGACGCCGTCGGGCGGCTACACCTTC
TRBJ2-1 | TRBD2 | . | TRBV5-6 | CASSLLLAGANEQFF | TGTGCCAGCAGCTTGCTTCTAGCGGGTGCAAATGAGCAGTTCTTC
TRBJ2-7 | TRBD1 | . | TRBV7-2 | CASSPGDSTYEQYF | TGTGCCAGCAGCCCAGGGGACAGTACCTACGAGCAGTACTTC
TRBJ2-7 | TRBD2 | . | TRBV4-1 | CASSRTSGRAFIEQYF | TGCGCCAGCAGCAGGACTAGCGGGAGGGCCTTTATTGAGCAGTACTTC
TRBJ2-3 | . | few | TRBV6-4 | CASSDKAGRADTQYF | TGTGCCAGCAGTGACAAGGCGGGAAGAGCAGATACGCAGTATTTT
TRBJ2-7 | . | . | TRBV28 | CASSPYGADISYEQYF | TGTGCCAGCAGTCCTTATGGGGCTGACATCTCCTACGAGCAGTACTTC
TRBJ2-5 | . | once | TRBV28 | CASSLDATQYF | TGTGCCAGCAGTTTAGACGCGACCCAGTACTTC
TRBJ2-7 | TRBD2 | . | TRBV5-4 | CASSAGTSGMLEQYF | TGTGCCAGCAGCGCCGGGACTAGCGGGATGCTTGAGCAGTACTTC
TRBJ2-1 | TRBD2 | . | TRBV29-1 | CSAPGTSGRSSYNEQFF | TGCAGCGCCCCCGGGACTAGCGGGAGGAGCTCCTACAATGAGCAGTTCTTC
TRBJ2-7 | . | . | TRBV5-1 | CASSLPENYEQYF | TGCGCCAGCAGCTTGCCAGAAAACTACGAGCAGTACTTC
TRBJ2-1 | . | . | TRBV9 | CASSVGGSSDEQFF | TGTGCCAGCAGCGTAGGAGGCAGCTCGGATGAGCAGTTCTTC
TRBJ2-7 | . | . | TRBV4-1 | CASSQEPAGLSYEQYF | TGCGCCAGCAGCCAAGAGCCGGCCGGGCTATCCTACGAGCAGTACTTC
TRBJ2-2 | . | . | TRBV7-8 | CASSFGPTGELFF | TGTGCCAGCAGCTTCGGTCCCACCGGGGAGCTGTTTTTT
TRBJ2-7 | . | . | TRBV6-1 | CASSEVGGEEQYF | TGTGCCAGCAGTGAAGTTGGTGGTGAAGAGCAGTACTTC
TRBJ2-7 | TRBD2 | . | TRBV7-9 | CASSLPLAGEYEQYF | TGTGCCAGCAGCCTACCACTAGCGGGAGAATACGAGCAGTACTTC
TRBJ2-1 | TRBD2 | . | TRBV28 | CASSLRTSGTNEQFF | TGTGCCAGCAGTCTACGGACTAGCGGGACAAATGAGCAGTTCTTC
TRBJ1-4 | TRBD1 | . | TRBV28 | CASSSTGANEKLFF | TGTGCCAGCAGTTCGACAGGGGCTAATGAAAAACTGTTTTTT
TRBJ2-1 | TRBD2 | . | TRBV7-3 | CASSRGLDFANEQFF | TGTGCCAGCAGCCGAGGACTAGATTTCGCCAATGAGCAGTTCTTC
TRBJ2-1 | . | . | TRBV21-1 | CASSNAWDTNEQFF | TGTGCCAGCAGCAATGCGTGGGATACAAATGAGCAGTTCTTC
TRBJ2-7 | . | . | TRBV19 | CAVGSSYEQYF | TGTGCCGTGGGGAGCTCCTACGAGCAGTACTTC
TRBJ2-7 | . | . | TRBV7-9 | CASSLQQRSRPYEQYF | TGTGCCAGCAGCTTACAACAGAGAAGTCGGCCCTACGAGCAGTACTTC
TRBJ1-6 | . | . | TRBV27 | CASSFVGGGGGSPLHF | TGTGCCAGCAGTTTCGTAGGCGGAGGGGGAGGTTCACCCCTCCACTTT
TRBJ2-1 | . | . | TRBV5-6 | CASSLGTNEQFF | TGTGCCAGCAGCTTGGGGACAAATGAGCAGTTCTTC
TRBJ2-4 | TRBD1 | . | TRBV2 | CASSEAPGGNGKNIQYF | TGTGCCAGCAGTGAAGCGCCAGGGGGCAACGGCAAAAACATTCAGTACTTC
TRBJ2-3 | TRBD2 | few | TRBV9 | CASRGTSGSGDTQYF | TGTGCCAGCAGGGGGACTAGCGGGAGTGGCGATACGCAGTATTTT
TRBJ2-7 | . | once | TRBV21-1 | CASSLPIRTYEQYF | TGTGCCAGCAGCCTCCCCATCCGGACCTACGAGCAGTACTTC
TRBJ1-5 | . | . | TRBV6-1 | CASSEEEGSNQPQHF | TGTGCCAGCAGTGAAGAGGAAGGGTCAAATCAGCCCCAGCATTTT
TRBJ2-1 | TRBD1 | . | TRBV19 | CASSIHPGGGHNEQFF | TGTGCCAGTAGTATACATCCAGGGGGCGGACACAATGAGCAGTTCTTC
TRBJ2-7 | . | . | TRBV4-1 | CASSHPGRGGSYEQYF | TGCGCCAGCAGCCACCCGGGGCGGGGAGGCTCCTACGAGCAGTACTTC
TRBJ2-7 | . | . | TRBV21-1 | CASGRPKGGANNYEQYF | TGTGCCAGCGGCAGACCTAAAGGAGGGGCGAACAACTACGAGCAGTACTTC
TRBJ2-7 | TRBD2 | . | TRBV25-1 | CASSEVGGPLREQYF | TGTGCCAGCAGTGAGGTGGGAGGGCCCCTTCGCGAGCAGTACTTC
TRBJ2-1 | TRBD1 | . | TRBV7-9 | CASSYRGLLDNEQFF | TGTGCCAGCAGCTACAGGGGGCTTTTGGACAATGAGCAGTTCTTC
TRBJ2-7 | . | . | TRBV28 | CASSFTPGTYEQYF | TGTGCCAGCAGTTTCACTCCCGGAACCTACGAGCAGTACTTC
TRBJ2-3 | . | . | TRBV5-3 | CARSSGRRDTQYF | TGTGCCAGAAGCTCCGGCCGCCGGGATACGCAGTATTTT
TRBJ2-7 | TRBD2 | . | TRBV11-2 | CASSLGLTSGDPTSYEQYF | TGTGCCAGCAGCTTAGGGTTGACTAGCGGGGACCCCACTTCCTACGAGCAGTACTTC
TRBJ2-5 | TRBD2 | . | TRBV6-5 | CASSYSGLAGETQYF | TGTGCCAGCAGTTACTCGGGACTAGCGGGTGAGACCCAGTACTTC
TRBJ2-7 | TRBD1 | . | TRBV28 | CASRPGQGNTYEQYF | TGTGCCAGCAGGCCGGGACAGGGGAACACCTACGAGCAGTACTTC
TRBJ2-7 | . | . | TRBV5-4 | CASSFGAQGTYEQYF | TGTGCCAGCAGCTTTGGGGCTCAGGGCACCTACGAGCAGTACTTC
TRBJ2-6 | . | . | TRBV15 | CATSRDRPGAGANVLTF | TGTGCCACCAGCAGAGACCGGCCAGGTGCTGGGGCCAACGTCCTGACTTTC
TRBJ1-2 | . | few | TRBV19 | CASVSDGGLVSDGYTF | TGTGCCAGCGTCTCGGACGGGGGGCTTGTTTCAGATGGCTACACCTTC
TRBJ2-1 | TRBD2 | . | TRBV15 | CATSGTIIYNEQFF | TGTGCCACCTCCGGGACTATAATCTACAATGAGCAGTTCTTC